This T cell receptor beta chain was captured by sequencing in a study of blood T cell repertoires in COVID-19. At the level of the study: Spain, Italy and the United States supplied samples that represented acute and convalescent COVID-19.

This CDR3 contains 14 residues. Germline V gene data show CDR1 as SGHKS and CDR2 as YYEKEE (reference sequence). After removal of 4 bases from V and 3 bases from J, the junction contained 4 bases not matched to a gene. Original methodology: The assay estimated nucleated cells by amplifying reference gene primers. This table comes from immunoSEQ multiplex PCR, and its TCRdb copy is limited to in-frame clones, with some not included. V and J calls and clone size follow that table, whereas D and trimming were derived from the DNA. The sample gives over 15,000 clones, 82% of which show up once; roughly 5.5% is in the top ten.

This receptor was identified in a human donor in a cohort sampled during active COVID-19. Input material: peripheral blood. The rearrangement links TRBV5-5 to TRBJ2-3, with 8 bases identical to TRBD1. CDR3 protein: CASSPDRVTDTQYF. The CDR3 DNA reads TGTGCCAGCAGCCCGGACAGGGTAACAGATACGCAGTATTTT.